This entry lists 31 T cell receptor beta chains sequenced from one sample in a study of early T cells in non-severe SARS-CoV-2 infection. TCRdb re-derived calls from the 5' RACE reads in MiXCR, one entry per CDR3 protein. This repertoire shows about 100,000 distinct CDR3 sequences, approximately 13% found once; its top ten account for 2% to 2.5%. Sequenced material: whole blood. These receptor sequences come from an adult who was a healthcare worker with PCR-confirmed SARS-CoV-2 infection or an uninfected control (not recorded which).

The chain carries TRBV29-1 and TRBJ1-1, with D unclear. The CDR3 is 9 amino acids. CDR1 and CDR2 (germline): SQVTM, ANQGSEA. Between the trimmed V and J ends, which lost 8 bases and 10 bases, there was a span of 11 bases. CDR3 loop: CSPNWRAFF. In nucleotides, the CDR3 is TGCAGCCCGAACTGGAGAGCTTTCTTT.

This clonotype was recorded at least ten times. The DNA of the CDR3 is TGTGCCAGCAGTGGGGGGGACTTACGCTCTGGAAACACCATATATTTT. It translates to CASSGGDLRSGNTIYF. The chain couples TRBV28 to TRBJ1-3, with a weak D call TRBD1 (5 bases). This CDR3 has 16 residues. V was clipped by 5 bases and J by 0 bases, with 14 bases between them. Per the germline V gene, CDR1 is MDHEN and CDR2 is SYDVKM.

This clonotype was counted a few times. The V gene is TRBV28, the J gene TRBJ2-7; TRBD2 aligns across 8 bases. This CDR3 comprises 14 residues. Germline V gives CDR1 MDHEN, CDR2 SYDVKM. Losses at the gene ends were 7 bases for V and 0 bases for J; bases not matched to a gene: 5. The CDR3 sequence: CASMPSGGSYEQYF. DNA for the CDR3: TGTGCCAGCATGCCGAGCGGGGGCTCCTACGAGCAGTACTTC.

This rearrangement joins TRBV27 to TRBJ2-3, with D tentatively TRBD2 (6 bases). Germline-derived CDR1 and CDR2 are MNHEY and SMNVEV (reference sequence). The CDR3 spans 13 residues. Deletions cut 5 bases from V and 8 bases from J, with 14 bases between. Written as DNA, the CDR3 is TGTGCCAGCAGTGTCCAAGGGACTGGTACGCAGTATTTT. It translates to CASSVQGTGTQYF.

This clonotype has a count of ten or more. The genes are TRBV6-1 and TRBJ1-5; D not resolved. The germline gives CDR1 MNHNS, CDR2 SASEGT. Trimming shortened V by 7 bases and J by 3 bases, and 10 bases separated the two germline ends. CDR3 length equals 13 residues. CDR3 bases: TGTGCCAGCACAGAGGCTCTCAATCAGCCCCAGCATTTT. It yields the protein CASTEALNQPQHF.

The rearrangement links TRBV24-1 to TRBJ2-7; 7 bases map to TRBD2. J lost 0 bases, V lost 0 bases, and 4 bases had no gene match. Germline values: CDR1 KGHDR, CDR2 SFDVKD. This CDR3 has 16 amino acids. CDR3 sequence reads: CATSDLHGGSSYEQYF. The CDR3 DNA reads TGTGCCACCAGTGATTTGCACGGGGGGAGCTCCTACGAGCAGTACTTC.

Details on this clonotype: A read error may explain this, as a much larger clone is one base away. CDR3 amino acids: CASSSLGLASYEQDF. The DNA of the CDR3 is TGTGCCAGCAGTTCCCTTGGACTAGCGAGCTACGAGCAGGACTTC. The V and J genes are TRBV28 and TRBJ2-7, with 9 positions matching TRBD2. Germline-derived CDR1 and CDR2 are MDHEN and SYDVKM. This CDR3 region has 15 residues.

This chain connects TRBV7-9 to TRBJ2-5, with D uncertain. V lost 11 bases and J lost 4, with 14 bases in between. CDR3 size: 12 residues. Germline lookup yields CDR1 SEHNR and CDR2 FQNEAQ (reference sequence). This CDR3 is CASQPLRETQYF. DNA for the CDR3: TGTGCCTCCCAGCCCCTCCGAGAGACCCAGTACTTC. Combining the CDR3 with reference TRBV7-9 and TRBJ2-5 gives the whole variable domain DTGVSQNPRHKITKRGQNVTFRCDPISEHNRLYWYRQTLGQGPEFLTYFQNEAQLEKSRLLSDRFSAERPKGSFSTLEIQRTEQGDSAMYLCASQPLRETQYFGPGTRLLVL.

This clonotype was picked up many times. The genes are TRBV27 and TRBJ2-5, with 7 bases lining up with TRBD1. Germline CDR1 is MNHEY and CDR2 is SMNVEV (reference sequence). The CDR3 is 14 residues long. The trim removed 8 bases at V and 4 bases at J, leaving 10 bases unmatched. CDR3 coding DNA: TGTGCCAGCGGGCGAGGGGGCTACGCAGAGACCCAGTACTTC. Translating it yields CASGRGGYAETQYF.

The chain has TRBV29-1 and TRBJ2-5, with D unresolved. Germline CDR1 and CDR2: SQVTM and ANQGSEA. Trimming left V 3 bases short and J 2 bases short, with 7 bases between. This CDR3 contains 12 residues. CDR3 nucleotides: TGCAGCGTTGATCGGAGTCAAGAGACCCAGTACTTC. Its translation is CSVDRSQETQYF.

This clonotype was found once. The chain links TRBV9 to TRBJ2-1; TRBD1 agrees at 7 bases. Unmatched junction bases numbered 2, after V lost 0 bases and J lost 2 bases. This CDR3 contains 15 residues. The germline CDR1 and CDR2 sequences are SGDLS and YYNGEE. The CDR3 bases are TGTGCCAGCAGCGTAGGGGACAGTCCCTACAATGAGCAGTTCTTC. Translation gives CASSVGDSPYNEQFF. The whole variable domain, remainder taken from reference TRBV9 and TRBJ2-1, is DSGVTQTPKHLITATGQRVTLRCSPRSGDLSVYWYQQSLDQGLQFLIQYYNGEERAKGNILERFSAQQFPDLHSELNLSSLELGDSALYFCASSVGDSPYNEQFFGPGTRLTVL.

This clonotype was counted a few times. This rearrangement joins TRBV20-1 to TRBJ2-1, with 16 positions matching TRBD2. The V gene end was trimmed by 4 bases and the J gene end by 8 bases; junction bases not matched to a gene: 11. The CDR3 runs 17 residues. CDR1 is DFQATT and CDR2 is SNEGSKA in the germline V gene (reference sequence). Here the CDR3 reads CSATSPGLAGGLDEQFF. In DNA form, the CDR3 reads TGCAGTGCTACCTCTCCGGGACTAGCGGGGGGGTTAGATGAGCAGTTCTTC.

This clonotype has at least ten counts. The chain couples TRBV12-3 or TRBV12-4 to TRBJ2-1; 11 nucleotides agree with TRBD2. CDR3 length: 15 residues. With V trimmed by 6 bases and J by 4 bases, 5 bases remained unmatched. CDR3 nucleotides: TGTGCCAGCAGCCGTAGCGGGGGGGCGTACAATGAGCAGTTCTTC. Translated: CASSRSGGAYNEQFF.

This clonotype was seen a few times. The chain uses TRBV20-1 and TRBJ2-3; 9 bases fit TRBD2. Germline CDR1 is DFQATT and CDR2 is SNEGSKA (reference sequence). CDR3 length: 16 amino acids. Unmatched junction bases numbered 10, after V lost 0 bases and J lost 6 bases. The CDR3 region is CSARDQERGVWDTQYF. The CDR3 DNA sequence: TGCAGTGCTAGAGATCAGGAGCGGGGGGTATGGGATACGCAGTATTTT.

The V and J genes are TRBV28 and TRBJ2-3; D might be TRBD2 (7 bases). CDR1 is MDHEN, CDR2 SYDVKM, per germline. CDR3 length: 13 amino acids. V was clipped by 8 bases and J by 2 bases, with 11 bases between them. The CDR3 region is CASEGDYTDTQYF. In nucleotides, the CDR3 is TGTGCCAGCGAGGGGGACTACACAGATACGCAGTATTTT.

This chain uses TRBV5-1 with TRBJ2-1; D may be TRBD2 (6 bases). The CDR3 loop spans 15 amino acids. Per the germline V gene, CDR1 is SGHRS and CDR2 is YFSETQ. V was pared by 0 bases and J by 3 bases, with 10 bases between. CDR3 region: CASSLEGGDYNEQFF. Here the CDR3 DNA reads TGCGCCAGCAGCTTGGAGGGCGGGGACTACAATGAGCAGTTCTTC.

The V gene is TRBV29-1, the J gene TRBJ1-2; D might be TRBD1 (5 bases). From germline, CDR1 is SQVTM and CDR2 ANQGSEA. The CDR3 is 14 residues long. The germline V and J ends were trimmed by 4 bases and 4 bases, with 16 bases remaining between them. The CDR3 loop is CSVAPSGRTYGYTF. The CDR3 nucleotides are TGCAGCGTTGCTCCCTCGGGGCGGACCTATGGCTACACCTTC.

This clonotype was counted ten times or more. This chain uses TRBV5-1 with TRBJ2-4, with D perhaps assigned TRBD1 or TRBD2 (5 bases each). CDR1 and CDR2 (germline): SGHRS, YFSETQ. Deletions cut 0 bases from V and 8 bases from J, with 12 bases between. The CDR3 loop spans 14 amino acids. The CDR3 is CASSLDRGADIQYF. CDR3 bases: TGCGCCAGCAGCTTGGATAGGGGAGCGGACATTCAGTACTTC.

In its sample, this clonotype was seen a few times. The CDR3 DNA sequence: TGCAGTGCTATCGGCGGATCGATGGGGGCTGAAGCTTTCTTT. The encoded protein is CSAIGGSMGAEAFF. V and J are TRBV20-1 and TRBJ1-1; maybe TRBD1 (5 bases). This CDR3 region has 14 residues. Germline V CDR1 and CDR2: DFQATT, SNEGSKA (reference sequence). V lost 4 bases to trimming and J lost 6 bases, with 18 bases between them.

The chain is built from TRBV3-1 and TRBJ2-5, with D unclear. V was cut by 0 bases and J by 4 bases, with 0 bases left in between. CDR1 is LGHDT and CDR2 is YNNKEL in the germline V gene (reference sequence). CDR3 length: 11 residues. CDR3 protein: CASSQEETQYF. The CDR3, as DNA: TGTGCCAGCAGCCAAGAAGAGACCCAGTACTTC.

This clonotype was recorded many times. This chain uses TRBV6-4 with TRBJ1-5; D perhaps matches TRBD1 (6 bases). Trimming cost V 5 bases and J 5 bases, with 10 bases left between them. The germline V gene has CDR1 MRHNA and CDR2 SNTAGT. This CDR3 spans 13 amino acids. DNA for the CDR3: TGTGCCAGCAGTACGAACAGGGATCAGCCCCAGCATTTT. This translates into CASSTNRDQPQHF.

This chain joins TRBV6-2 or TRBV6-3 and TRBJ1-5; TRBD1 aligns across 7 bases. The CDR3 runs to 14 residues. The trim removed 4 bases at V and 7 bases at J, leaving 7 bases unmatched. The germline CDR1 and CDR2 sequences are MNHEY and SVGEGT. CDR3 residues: CASSSQQGTQPQHF. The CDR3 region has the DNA TGTGCCAGCAGTTCCCAACAGGGGACACAGCCCCAGCATTTT.

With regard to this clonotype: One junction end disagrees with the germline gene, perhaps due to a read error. The CDR3 loop reads CASSLQQGARQPEF. CDR3 nucleotides: TGTGCCAGCAGCCTACAACAGGGGGCGCGGCAGCCGGAATTT. V gene TRBV5-4 combines with J gene TRBJ1-1, with 9 bases that match TRBD1. This CDR3 has 14 amino acids. Germline loops: CDR1 SGHNT, CDR2 YYREEE (reference sequence).

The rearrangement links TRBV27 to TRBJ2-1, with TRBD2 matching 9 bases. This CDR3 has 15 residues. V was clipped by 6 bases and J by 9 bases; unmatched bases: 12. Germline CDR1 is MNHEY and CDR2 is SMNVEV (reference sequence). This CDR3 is CASSLSGTSYTEQFF. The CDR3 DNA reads TGTGCCAGCAGCCTAAGTGGGACTAGCTATACTGAGCAGTTCTTC.

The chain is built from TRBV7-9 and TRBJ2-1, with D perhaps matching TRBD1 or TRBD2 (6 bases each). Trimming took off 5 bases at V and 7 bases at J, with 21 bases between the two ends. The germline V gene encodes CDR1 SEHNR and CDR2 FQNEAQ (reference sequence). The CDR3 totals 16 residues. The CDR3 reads CASSEPTWGARNEQFF. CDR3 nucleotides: TGTGCCAGCAGCGAACCTACGTGGGGGGCTAGGAATGAGCAGTTCTTC. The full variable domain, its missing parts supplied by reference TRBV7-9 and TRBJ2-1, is DTGVSQNPRHKITKRGQNVTFRCDPISEHNRLYWYRQTLGQGPEFLTYFQNEAQLEKSRLLSDRFSAERPKGSFSTLEIQRTEQGDSAMYLCASSEPTWGARNEQFFGPGTRLTVL.

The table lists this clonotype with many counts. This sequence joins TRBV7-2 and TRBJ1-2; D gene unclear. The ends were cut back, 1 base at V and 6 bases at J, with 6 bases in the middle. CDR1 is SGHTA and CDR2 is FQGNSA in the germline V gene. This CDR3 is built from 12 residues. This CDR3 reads CASSLGFDGYTF. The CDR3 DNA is TGTGCCAGCAGCTTAGGGTTCGATGGCTACACCTTC.

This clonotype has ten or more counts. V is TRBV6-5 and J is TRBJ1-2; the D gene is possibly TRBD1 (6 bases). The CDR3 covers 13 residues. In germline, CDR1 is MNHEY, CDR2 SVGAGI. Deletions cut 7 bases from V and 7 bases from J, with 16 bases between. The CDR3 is CASTLGTGAGYTF. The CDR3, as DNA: TGTGCCAGCACATTAGGGACGGGGGCTGGCTACACCTTC.

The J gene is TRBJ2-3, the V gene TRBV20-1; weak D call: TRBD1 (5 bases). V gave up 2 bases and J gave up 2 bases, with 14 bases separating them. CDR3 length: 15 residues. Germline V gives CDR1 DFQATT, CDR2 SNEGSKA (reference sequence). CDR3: CSARMGQGNTDTQYF. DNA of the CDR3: TGCAGTGCTAGAATGGGCCAGGGAAACACAGATACGCAGTATTTT.

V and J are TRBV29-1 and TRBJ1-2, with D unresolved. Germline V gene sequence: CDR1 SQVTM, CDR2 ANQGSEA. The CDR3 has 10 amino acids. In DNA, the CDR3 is TGCAGTGTTAGGGTGAATGGCTACACCTTC. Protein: CSVRVNGYTF.

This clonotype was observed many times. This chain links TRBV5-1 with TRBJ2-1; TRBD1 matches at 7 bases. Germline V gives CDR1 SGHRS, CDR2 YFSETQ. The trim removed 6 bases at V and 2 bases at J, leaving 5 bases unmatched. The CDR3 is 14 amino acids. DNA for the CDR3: TGCGCCAGCAAATCGGGACAGACCTACAATGAGCAGTTCTTC. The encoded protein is CASKSGQTYNEQFF.

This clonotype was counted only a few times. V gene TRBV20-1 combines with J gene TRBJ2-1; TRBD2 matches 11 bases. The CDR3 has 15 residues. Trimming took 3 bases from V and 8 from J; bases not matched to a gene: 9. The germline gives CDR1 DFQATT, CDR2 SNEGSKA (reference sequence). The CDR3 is CSASRSGGALHEQFF. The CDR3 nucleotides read TGCAGTGCTAGTCGTAGCGGGGGGGCCCTACATGAGCAGTTCTTC.